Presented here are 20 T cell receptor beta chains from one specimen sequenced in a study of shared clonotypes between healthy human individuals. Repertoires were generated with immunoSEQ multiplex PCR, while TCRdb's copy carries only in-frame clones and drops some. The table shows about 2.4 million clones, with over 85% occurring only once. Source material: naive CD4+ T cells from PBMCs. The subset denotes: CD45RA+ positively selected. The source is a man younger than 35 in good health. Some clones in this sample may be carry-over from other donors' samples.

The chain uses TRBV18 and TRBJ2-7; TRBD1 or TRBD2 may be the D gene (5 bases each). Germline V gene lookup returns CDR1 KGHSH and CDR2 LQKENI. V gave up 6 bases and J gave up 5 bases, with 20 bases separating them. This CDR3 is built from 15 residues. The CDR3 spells CASSQGPRDPNEQYF. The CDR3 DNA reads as TGTGCCAGCTCCCAGGGACCCCGAGATCCCAACGAGCAGTACTTC.

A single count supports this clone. CDR3 region: CASSESGARETQYF. CDR3 DNA sequence: TGCGCCAGCAGTGAGTCAGGCGCCCGGGAGACCCAGTACTTC. The chain joins TRBV10-1 to TRBJ2-5; no firm D call. The length of the CDR3 is 14 residues. The germline V and J ends were trimmed by 0 bases and 5 bases, with 10 bases remaining between them. CDR1 and CDR2 (germline): WNHNN, SYGVQD (reference sequence).

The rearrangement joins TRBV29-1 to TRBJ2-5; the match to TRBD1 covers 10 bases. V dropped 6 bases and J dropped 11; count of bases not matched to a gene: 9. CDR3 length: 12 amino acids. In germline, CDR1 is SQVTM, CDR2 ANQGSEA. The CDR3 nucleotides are TGCAGCGTCGAAACTCGGACAGGGGGGCAGTACTTC. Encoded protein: CSVETRTGGQYF.

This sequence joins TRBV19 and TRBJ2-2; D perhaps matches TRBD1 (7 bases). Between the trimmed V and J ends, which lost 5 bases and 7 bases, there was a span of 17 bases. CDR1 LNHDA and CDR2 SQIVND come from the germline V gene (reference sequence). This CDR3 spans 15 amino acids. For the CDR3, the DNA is TGTGCCAGTAGTGCGGGGACAGCCAGGGACGGGGAGCTGTTTTTT. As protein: CASSAGTARDGELFF.

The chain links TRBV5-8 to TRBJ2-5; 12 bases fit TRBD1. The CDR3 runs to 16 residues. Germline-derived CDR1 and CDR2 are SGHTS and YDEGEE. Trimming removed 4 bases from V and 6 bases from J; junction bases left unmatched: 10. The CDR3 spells CASSPPGQGAGKTQYF. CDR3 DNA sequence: TGTGCCAGCAGCCCTCCGGGACAGGGGGCTGGAAAGACCCAGTACTTC.

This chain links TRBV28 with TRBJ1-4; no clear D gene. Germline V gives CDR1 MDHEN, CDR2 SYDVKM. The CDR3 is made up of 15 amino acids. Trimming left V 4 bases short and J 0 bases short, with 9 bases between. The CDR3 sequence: CASSSSLTTNEKLFF. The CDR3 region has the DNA TGTGCCAGCAGTTCCTCACTAACAACTAATGAAAAACTGTTTTTT. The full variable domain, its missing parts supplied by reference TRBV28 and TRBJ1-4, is DVKVTQSSRYLVKRTGEKVFLECVQDMDHENMFWYRQDPGLGLRLIYFSYDVKMKEKGDIPEGYSVSREKKERFSLILESASTNQTSMYLCASSSSLTTNEKLFFGSGTQLSVL.

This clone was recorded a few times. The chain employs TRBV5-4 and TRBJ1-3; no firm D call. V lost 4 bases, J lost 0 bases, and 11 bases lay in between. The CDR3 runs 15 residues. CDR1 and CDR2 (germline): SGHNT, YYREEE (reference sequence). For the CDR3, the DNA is TGTGCCAGCAGCGCAGACCCTGGCTCTGGAAACACCATATATTTT. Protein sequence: CASSADPGSGNTIYF.

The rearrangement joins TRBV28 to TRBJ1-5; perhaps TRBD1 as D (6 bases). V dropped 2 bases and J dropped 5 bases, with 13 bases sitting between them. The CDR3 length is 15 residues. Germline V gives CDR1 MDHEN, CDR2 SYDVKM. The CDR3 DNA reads TGTGCCAGCAGTTTAGGGGGGGCCCTTTATCAGCCCCAGCATTTT. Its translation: CASSLGGALYQPQHF.

In DNA form, the CDR3 reads TGTGCCAGCAGCTGGGGACTGGGGAATGAGCAGTTCTTC. Residues: CASSWGLGNEQFF. The chain is built from TRBV5-6 and TRBJ2-1, with D maybe TRBD2 (6 bases). CDR3 size: 13 residues. Germline CDR1 and CDR2: SGHDT and YYEEEE. Trimming cost V 3 bases and J 7 bases, with 11 bases left between them.

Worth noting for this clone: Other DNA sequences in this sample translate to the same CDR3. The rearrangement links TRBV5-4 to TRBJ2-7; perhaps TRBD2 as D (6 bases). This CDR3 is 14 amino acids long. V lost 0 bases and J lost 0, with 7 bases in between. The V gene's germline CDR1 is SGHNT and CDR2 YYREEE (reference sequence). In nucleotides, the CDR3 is TGTGCCAGCAGCTTGGAGGGAGGCTCCTACGAGCAGTACTTC. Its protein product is CASSLEGGSYEQYF. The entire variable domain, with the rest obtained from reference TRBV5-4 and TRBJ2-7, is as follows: ETGVTQSPTHLIKTRGQQVTLRCSSQSGHNTVSWYQQALGQGPQFIFQYYREEENGRGNFPPRFSGLQFPNYSSELNVNALELDDSALYLCASSLEGGSYEQYFGPGTRLTVT.

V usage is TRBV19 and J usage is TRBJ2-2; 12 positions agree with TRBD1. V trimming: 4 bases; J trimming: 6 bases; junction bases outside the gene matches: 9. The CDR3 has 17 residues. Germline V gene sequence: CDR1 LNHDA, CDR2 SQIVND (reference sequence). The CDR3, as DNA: TGTGCCAGTAGTAAAATACCGGGACAGGGGGCGGCCGGGGAGCTGTTTTTT. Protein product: CASSKIPGQGAAGELFF.

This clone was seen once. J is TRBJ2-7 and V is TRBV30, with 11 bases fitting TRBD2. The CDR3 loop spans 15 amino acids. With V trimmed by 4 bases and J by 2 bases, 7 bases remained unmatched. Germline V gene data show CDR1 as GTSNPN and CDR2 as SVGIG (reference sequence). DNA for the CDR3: TGTGCCTGGACCTCCGGACTAGCGGGCGCCTACGAGCAGTACTTC. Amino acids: CAWTSGLAGAYEQYF. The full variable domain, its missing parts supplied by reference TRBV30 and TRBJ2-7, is SQTIHQWPATLVQPVGSPLSLECTVEGTSNPNLYWYRQAAGRGLQLLFYSVGIGQISSEVPQNLSASRPQDRQFILSSKKLLLSDSGFYLCAWTSGLAGAYEQYFGPGTRLTVT.

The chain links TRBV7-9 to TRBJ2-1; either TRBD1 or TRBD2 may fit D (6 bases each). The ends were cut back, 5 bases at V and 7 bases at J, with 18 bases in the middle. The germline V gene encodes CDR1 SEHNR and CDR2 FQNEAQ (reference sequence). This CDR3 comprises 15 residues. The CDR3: CASSPAGWGANEQFF. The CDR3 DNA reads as TGTGCCAGCAGCCCAGCGGGCTGGGGGGCAAATGAGCAGTTCTTC.

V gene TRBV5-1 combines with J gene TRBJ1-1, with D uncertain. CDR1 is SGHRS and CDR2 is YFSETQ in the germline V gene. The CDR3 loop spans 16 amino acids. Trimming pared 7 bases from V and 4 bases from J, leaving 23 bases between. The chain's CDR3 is CASCIGLGNIGTEAFF. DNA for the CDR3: TGCGCCAGCTGTATAGGGTTGGGTAATATAGGCACTGAAGCTTTCTTT.

CDR3 protein: CASSVDTGTSWGRDTQYF. In nucleotides, the CDR3 is TGTGCCAGCAGCGTAGATACCGGGACTAGCTGGGGTCGGGATACGCAGTATTTT. The chain uses TRBV9 and TRBJ2-3, with 9 bases fitting TRBD2. This CDR3 has 18 residues. The J segment lost 6 bases and the V segment lost 0 bases, leaving 14 bases of the junction unmatched. In germline, CDR1 is SGDLS, CDR2 YYNGEE.

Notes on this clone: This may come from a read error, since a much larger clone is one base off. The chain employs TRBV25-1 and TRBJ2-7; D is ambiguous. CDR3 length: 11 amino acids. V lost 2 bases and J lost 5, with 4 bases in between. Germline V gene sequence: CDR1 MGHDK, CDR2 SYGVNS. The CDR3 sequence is CASSEAHEQYF. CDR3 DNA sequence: TGTGCCAGCAGTGAAGCCCACGAGCAGTACTTC.

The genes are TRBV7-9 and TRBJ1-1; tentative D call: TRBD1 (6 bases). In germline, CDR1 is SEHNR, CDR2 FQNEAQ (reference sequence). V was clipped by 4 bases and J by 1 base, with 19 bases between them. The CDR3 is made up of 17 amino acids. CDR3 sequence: CASSSAGRGPGNTEAFF. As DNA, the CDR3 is TGTGCCAGCAGCTCAGCGGGCAGGGGCCCGGGGAACACTGAAGCTTTCTTT.

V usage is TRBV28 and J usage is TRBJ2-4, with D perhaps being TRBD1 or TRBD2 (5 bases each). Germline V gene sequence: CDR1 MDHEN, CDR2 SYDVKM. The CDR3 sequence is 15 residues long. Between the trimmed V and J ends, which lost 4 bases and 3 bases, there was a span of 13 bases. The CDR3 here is CASSSAVGVKNIQYF. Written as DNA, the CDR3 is TGTGCCAGCAGTTCAGCGGTAGGGGTCAAAAACATTCAGTACTTC.

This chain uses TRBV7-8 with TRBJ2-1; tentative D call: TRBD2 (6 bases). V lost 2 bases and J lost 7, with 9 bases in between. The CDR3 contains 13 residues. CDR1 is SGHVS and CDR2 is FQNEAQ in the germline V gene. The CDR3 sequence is CASSLPTSNEQFF. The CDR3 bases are TGTGCCAGCAGCTTACCGACTAGTAATGAGCAGTTCTTC.

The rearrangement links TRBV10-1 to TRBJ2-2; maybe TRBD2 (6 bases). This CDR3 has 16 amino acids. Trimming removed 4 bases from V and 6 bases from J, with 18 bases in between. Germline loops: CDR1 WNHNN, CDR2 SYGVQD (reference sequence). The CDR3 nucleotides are TGCGCCAGCAGTGCCGGGAGCTGGGGGACCCCCGGGGAGCTGTTTTTT. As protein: CASSAGSWGTPGELFF.